A selection of T cell receptor beta chains follows, all from one sample in a study of blood T cells in healthy people across ages. TCRdb processed the 5' RACE reads anew with MiXCR; each CDR3 protein has one entry. The sample consists of under 800,000 distinct CDR3 sequences, approximately 39% of them appearing once. The sample comprised blood. These receptors were taken from a woman aged 60 to 75 in good health. CDR3s include the opening cysteine and the closing phenylalanine or tryptophan. The D gene is left open where the match is weak. Expanded clones are given a class, and other clones once, few, many or no size at all.

d_call	v_call	clone_size	cdr3_length	j_call	cdr3_nt	cdr3_aa
TRBD2	TRBV7-3	few	20	TRBJ2-3	TGTGCCAGCAGCTCCCCCCGTGGTACGACTAGCGGGGCGAACACAGATACGCAGTATTTT	CASSSPRGTTSGANTDTQYF
.	TRBV29-1	many	15	TRBJ2-7	TGCAGCGTTGAAGTTACTGGGGGCGCATCCTACGAGCAGTACTTC	CSVEVTGGASYEQYF
TRBD2	TRBV20-1	.	13	TRBJ2-1	TGCAGTGCCCGCTCGGGGGGTTACAATGAGTGGTTCTTC	CSARSGGYNEWFF
.	TRBV20-1	.	15	TRBJ2-3	TGCAGTGCTAGTATGCGGGCTAAGACAGCAGATACGCAGTATTTT	CSASMRAKTADTQYF
.	TRBV3-1	.	15	TRBJ1-6	TGTGCCAACAGCCGCTTTAGCCAGGGGAATTCACCCCTCCACTTT	CANSRFSQGNSPLHF
.	TRBV15	few	13	TRBJ2-1	TGTGCCACCAGCCTTTCGACCGAGGATGAGCAGTTCTTC	CATSLSTEDEQFF
.	TRBV12-3/TRBV12-4	once	13	TRBJ1-3	TGTGCCAGCGGGAGGGTGTCTGGAAACACCATATATTTT	CASGRVSGNTIYF
.	TRBV20-1	.	15	TRBJ1-5	TGCAGTGCCCCGGAAGGGGCATATAGCAATCAGCCCCAGCATTTT	CSAPEGAYSNQPQHF
TRBD1	TRBV20-1	.	15	TRBJ2-7	TGCAGTGCTGCCCGGACAGGGGGGATCTCCTACGAGCAGTACTTC	CSAARTGGISYEQYF
.	TRBV7-3	.	14	TRBJ1-1	TGTGCCAGCAGCCGCAACGGACCGGACACTGAAGCTTTCTTT	CASSRNGPDTEAFF